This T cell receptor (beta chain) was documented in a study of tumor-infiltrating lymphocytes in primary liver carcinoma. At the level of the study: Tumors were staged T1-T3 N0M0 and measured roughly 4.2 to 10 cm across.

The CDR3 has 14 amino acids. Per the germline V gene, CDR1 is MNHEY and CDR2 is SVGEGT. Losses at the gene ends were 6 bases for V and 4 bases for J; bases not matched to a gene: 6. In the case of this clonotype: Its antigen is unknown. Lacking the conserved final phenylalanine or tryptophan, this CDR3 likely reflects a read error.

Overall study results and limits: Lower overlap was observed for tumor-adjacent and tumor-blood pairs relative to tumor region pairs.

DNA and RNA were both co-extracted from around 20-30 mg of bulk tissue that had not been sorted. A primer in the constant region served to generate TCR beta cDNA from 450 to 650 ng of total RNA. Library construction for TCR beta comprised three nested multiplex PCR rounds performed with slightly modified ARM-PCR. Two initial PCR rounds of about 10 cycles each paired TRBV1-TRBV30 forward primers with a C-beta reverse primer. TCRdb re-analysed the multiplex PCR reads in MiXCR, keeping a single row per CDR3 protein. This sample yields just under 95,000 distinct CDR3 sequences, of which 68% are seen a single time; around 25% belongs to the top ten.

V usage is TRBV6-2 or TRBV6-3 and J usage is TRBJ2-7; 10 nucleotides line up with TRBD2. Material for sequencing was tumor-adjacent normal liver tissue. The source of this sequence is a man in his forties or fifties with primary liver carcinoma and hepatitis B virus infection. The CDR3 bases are TGTGCCAGCAGGCATACTAGCGGGATTTACGAGCAGTACTTA. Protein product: CASRHTSGIYEQYL.